This T cell receptor beta chain was captured by sequencing in a study of human versus mouse CDR3 diversity and MHC coevolution. Study information: Samples had between roughly 0.6 x 10^7 and 1.7 x 10^7 valid reads.

V dropped 3 bases and J dropped 0 bases, with 15 bases sitting between them. Per the germline V gene, CDR1 is SGHKS and CDR2 is YYEKEE (reference sequence). The CDR3 length is 16 residues. Study observations and caveats: Compared with mice, human CDR3s carried more deletions and insertions on average. iCHAO1 estimated the human TCR beta repertoire at about 1.6 million clonotypes.

Remarks on this clone: Its antigen is not known.

Sequencing used immunoSEQ multiplex PCR; TCRdb keeps in-frame clones, though not all of them. The repertoire has fewer than 80,000 clones, 80% to 95% of them found once; the top ten carry around 0.15%. Sequences were obtained from naive CD4+ T cells from blood. Subset meaning: CD45RO-negative CD62L-positive naive CD4 T cells. This clonotype originated in a person between 25 and 70 years old in good health. This chain links TRBV5-5 with TRBJ2-5, with D perhaps TRBD2 (7 bases). The CDR3 loop reads CASSWGGAKHQETQYF. The CDR3 DNA is TGTGCCAGCAGCTGGGGGGGGGCCAAACACCAAGAGACCCAGTACTTC.